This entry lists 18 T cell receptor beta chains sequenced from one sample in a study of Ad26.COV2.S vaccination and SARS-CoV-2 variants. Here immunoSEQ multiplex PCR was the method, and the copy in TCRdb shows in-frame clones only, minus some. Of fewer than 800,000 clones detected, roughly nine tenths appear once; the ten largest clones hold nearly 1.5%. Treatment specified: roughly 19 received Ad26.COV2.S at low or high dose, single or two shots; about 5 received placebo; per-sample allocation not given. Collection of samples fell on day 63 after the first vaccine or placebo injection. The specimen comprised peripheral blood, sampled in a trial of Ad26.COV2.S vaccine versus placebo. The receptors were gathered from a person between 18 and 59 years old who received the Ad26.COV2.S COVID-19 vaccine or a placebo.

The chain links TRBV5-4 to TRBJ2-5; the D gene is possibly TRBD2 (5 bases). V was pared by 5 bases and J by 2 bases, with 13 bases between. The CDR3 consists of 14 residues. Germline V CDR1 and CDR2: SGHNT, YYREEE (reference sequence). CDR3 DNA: TGTGCCAGCAGTCCCATACTAGGGCAAGAGACCCAGTACTTC. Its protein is CASSPILGQETQYF.

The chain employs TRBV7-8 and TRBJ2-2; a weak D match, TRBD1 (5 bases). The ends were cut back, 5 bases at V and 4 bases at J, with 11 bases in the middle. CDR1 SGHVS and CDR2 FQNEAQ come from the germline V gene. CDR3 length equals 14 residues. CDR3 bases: TGTGCCAGCAGCGTGGACACATCCACCGGGGAGCTGTTTTTT. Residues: CASSVDTSTGELFF.

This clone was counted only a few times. The CDR3 nucleotides read TGTGCCAGCAGCTCAGACAGGGGCTCCTACGAGCAGTACTTC. Encoded protein: CASSSDRGSYEQYF. The gene calls are TRBV7-8 and TRBJ2-7; 8 bases align to TRBD1. J lost 0 bases, V lost 4 bases, and 2 bases had no gene match. Germline CDR1 and CDR2: SGHVS and FQNEAQ. The CDR3 extends over 14 amino acids. Looking up the rest from reference TRBV7-8 and TRBJ2-7 gives the full variable domain: GAGVSQSPRYKVAKRGQDVALRCDPISGHVSLFWYQQALGQGPEFLTYFQNEAQLDKSGLPSDRFFAERPEGSVSTLKIQRTQQEDSAVYLCASSSDRGSYEQYFGPGTRLTVT.

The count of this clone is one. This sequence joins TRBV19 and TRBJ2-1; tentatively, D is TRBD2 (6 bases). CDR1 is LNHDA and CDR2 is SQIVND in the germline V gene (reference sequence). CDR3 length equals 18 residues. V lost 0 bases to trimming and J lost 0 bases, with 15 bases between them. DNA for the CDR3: TGTGCCAGTAGTATAGATGGAGGGCGACAGAGCTCCTACAATGAGCAGTTCTTC. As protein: CASSIDGGRQSSYNEQFF.

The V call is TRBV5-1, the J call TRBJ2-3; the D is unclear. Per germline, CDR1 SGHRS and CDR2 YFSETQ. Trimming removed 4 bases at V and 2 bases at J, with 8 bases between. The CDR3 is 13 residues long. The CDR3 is CASSPLNTDTQYF. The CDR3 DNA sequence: TGCGCCAGCAGCCCTCTTAACACAGATACGCAGTATTTT. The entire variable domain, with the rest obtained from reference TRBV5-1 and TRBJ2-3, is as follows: KAGVTQTPRYLIKTRGQQVTLSCSPISGHRSVSWYQQTPGQGLQFLFEYFSETQRNKGNFPGRFSGRQFSNSRSEMNVSTLELGDSALYLCASSPLNTDTQYFGPGTRLTVL.

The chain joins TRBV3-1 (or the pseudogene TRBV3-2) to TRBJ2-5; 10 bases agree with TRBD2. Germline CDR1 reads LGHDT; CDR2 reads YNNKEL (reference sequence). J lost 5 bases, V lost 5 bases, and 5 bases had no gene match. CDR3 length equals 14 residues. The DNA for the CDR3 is TGTGCCAGCAGCACACGACTAGCGGGTGAGACCCAGTACTTC. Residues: CASSTRLAGETQYF.

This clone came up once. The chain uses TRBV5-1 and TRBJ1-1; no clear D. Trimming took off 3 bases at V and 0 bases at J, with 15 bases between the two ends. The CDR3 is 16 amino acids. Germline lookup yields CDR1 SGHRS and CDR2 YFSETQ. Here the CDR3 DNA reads TGCGCCAGCAGCTCCCTGGCCAGCGGAATGAACACTGAAGCTTTCTTT. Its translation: CASSSLASGMNTEAFF. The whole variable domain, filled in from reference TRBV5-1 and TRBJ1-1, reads KAGVTQTPRYLIKTRGQQVTLSCSPISGHRSVSWYQQTPGQGLQFLFEYFSETQRNKGNFPGRFSGRQFSNSRSEMNVSTLELGDSALYLCASSSLASGMNTEAFFGQGTRLTVV.

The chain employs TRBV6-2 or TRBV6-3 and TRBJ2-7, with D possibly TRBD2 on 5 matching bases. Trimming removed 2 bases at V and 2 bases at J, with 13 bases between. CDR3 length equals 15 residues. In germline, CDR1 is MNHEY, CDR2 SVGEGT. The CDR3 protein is CASSYGGGTAYEQYF. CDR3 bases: TGTGCCAGCAGTTACGGTGGAGGAACGGCCTACGAGCAGTACTTC.

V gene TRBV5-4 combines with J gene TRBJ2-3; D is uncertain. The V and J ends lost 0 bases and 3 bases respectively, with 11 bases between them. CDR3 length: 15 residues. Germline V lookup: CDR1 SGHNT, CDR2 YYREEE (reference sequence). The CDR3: CASSLDPMATDTQYF. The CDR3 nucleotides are TGTGCCAGCAGCTTGGATCCTATGGCGACAGATACGCAGTATTTT.

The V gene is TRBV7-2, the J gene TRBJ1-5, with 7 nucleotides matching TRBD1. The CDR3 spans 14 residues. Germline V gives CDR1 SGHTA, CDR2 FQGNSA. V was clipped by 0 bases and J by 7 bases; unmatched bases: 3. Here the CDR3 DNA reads TGTGCCAGCAGCTTAGCAGGGGGCGGGCAGCCCCAGCATTTT. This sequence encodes CASSLAGGGQPQHF. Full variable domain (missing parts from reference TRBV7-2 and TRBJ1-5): GAGVSQSPSNKVTEKGKDVELRCDPISGHTALYWYRQSLGQGLEFLIYFQGNSAPDKSGLPSDRFSAERTGGSVSTLTIQRTQQEDSAVYLCASSLAGGGQPQHFGDGTRLSIL.

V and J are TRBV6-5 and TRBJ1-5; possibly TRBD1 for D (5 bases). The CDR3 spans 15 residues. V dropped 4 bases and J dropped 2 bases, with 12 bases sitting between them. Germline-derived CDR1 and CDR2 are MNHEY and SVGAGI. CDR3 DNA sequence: TGTGCCAGCAGTTGGAACGGGGCGGGCAATCAGCCCCAGCATTTT. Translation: CASSWNGAGNQPQHF.

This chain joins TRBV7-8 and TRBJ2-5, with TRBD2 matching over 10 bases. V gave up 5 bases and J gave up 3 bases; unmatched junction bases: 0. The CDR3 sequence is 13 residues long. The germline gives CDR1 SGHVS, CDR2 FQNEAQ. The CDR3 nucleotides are TGTGCCAGCAGCGGACTAGCGGAAGAGACCCAGTACTTC. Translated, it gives CASSGLAEETQYF.

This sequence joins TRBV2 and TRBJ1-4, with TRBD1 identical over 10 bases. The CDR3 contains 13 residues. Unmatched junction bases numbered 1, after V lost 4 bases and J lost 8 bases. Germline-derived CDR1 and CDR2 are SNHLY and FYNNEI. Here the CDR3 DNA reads TGTGCCAGCAGTGTGGGACAGGGGGAAAAACTGTTTTTT. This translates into CASSVGQGEKLFF.

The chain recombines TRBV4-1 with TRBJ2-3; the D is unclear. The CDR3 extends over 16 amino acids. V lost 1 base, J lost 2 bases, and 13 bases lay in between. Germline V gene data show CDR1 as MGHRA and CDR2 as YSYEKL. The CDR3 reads CASSQGGSLNTDTQYF. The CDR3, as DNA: TGCGCCAGCAGCCAAGGGGGTAGTCTGAACACAGATACGCAGTATTTT.

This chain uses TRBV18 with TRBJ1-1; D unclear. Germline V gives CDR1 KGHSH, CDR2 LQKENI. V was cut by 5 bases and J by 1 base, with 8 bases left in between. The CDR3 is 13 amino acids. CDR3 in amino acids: CASSGAENTEAFF. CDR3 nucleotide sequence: TGTGCCAGCTCAGGAGCAGAGAACACTGAAGCTTTCTTT.

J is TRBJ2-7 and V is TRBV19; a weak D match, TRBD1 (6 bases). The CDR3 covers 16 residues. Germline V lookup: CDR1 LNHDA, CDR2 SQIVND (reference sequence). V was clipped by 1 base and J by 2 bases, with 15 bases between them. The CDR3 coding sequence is TGTGCCAGTAGTATAGTTTACGCAGGGGATGCCTACGAGCAGTACTTC. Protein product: CASSIVYAGDAYEQYF.

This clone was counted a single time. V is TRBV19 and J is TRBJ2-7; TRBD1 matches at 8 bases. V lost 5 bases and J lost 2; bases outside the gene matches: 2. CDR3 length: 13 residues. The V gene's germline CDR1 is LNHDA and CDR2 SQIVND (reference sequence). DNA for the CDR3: TGTGCCAGTAGTCCCAGGGGGCCCTACGAGCAGTACTTC. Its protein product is CASSPRGPYEQYF.

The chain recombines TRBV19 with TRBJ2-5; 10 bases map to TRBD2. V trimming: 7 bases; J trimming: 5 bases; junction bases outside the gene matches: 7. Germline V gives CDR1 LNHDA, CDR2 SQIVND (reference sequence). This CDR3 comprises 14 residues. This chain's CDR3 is CASNSQTSGETQYF. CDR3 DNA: TGTGCCAGTAACTCCCAGACTAGCGGGGAGACCCAGTACTTC.